This paragraph covers one T cell receptor beta chain sequence. Its cognate antigen is unknown. The data were produced by immunoSEQ multiplex PCR, yet TCRdb's version contains in-frame clones alone and is incomplete. This table has around 100,000 clones, 94% appearing once. This sample was taken from a study of siplizumab effects on memory and regulatory T cells. Study conclusions and caveats: Most alloreactive clones went unmapped to unstimulated subsets; only a minor fraction mapped. Alloreactive sequences that could be traced to unstimulated CD4+ memory cells showed a significant reduction under siplizumab.

The TCR comes from a human donor in good health. Material for sequencing was Tregs sorted from blood.

The CDR3 sequence is CASSPAGLEDYGYTF. The DNA for the CDR3 is TGTGCCAGCAGCCCCGCGGGACTGGAGGACTATGGCTACACCTTC. The J gene is TRBJ1-2, the V gene TRBV7-8; a weak D match, TRBD1 (5 bases). V was shortened by 5 bases and J by 3 bases, with 16 bases between the two germline ends. This CDR3 comprises 15 residues. Germline assignment: CDR1 SGHVS and CDR2 FQNEAQ.